This T cell receptor beta chain emerged from a study of blood T cell repertoires in COVID-19. Background on the study: The study drew acute and convalescent COVID-19 samples from the United States, Italy and Spain. From T cells, B-cell-depleted T cells, or PBMCs came the material, which was cDNA or gDNA.

Germline CDR1 reads SGDLS; CDR2 reads YYNGEE. This CDR3 spans 20 amino acids. V shed 3 bases and J 2 bases; nucleotides not matched to a gene: 17. Profiled with immunoSEQ multiplex PCR; TCRdb holds only in-frame clones, not every one. Of 55,000 to 65,000 clones listed, 87% are singletons. The clonotype comes from a man between 60 and 70 years old with active or convalescent COVID-19. V gene TRBV9 combines with J gene TRBJ2-2; TRBD1 matches at 9 bases. The material sequenced was peripheral blood. The CDR3 bases are TGTGCCAGCAGCGCGCCCCGAGGACAGGGGAGAACCGGTAACACCGGGGAGCTGTTTTTT. Protein product: CASSAPRGQGRTGNTGELFF.